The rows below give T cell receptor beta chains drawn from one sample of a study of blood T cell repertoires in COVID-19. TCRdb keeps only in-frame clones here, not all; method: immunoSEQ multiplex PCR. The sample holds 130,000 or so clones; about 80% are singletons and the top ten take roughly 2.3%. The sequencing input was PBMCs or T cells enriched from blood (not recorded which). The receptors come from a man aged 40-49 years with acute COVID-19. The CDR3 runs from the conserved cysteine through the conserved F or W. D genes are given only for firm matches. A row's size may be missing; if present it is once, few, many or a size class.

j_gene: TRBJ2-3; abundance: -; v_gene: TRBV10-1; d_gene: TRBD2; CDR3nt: TGCGCCAGCAGTGAGAACCTAGCGGTGGATGGGCAGTATTTT; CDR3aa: CASSENLAVDGQYF
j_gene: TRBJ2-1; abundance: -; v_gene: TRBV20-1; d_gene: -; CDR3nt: TGCAGTGCTAAGGAGTTTGAGCAGTTCTTC; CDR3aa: CSAKEFEQFF
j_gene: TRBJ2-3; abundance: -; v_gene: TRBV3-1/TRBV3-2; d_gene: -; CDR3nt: TGTGCCAGCAGTGACCGGCGGAGCACAGATACGCAGTATTTT; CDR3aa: CASSDRRSTDTQYF
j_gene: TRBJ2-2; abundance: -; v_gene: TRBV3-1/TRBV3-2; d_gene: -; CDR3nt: TGTGCCAGCACGGTCTATTACACCGGGGAGCTGTTTTTT; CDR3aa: CASTVYYTGELFF
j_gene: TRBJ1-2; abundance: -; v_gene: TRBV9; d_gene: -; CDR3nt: TGTGCCAGCAGCGTACCCTTTAACTATGGCTACACCTTC; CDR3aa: CASSVPFNYGYTF
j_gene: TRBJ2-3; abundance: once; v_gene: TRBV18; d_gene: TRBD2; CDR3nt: TGTGCCAGCTCACTCGGACTAGCGGGGGGTAAAGATACGCAGTATTTT; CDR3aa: CASSLGLAGGKDTQYF
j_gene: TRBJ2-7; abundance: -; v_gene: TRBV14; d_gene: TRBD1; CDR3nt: TGTGCCAGCAGCCAAACAGGGGGAACGTTCAACGAGCAGTACTTC; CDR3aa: CASSQTGGTFNEQYF
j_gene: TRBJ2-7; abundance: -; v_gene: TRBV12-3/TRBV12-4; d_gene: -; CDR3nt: TGTGCCAGCAGTCCCGACACCTACGAGCAGTACTTC; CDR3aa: CASSPDTYEQYF
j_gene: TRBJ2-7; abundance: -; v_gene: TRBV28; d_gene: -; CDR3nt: TGTGCCAGCAGTCCCGATCCCTTTGGACAAATGGATACCTACGAGCAGTACTTC; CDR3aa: CASSPDPFGQMDTYEQYF
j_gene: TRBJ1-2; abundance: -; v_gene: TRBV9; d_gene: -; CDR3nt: TGTGCCAGCAGCGTAGATCCGGCTTCGGGTGGCTACACCTTC; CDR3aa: CASSVDPASGGYTF
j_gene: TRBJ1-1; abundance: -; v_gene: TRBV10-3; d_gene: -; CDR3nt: TGTGCCATGCGAAAAGGGGAGGAAACTGAAGCTTTCTTT; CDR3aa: CAMRKGEETEAFF
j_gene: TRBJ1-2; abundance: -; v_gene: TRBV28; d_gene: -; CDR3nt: TGTGCCAGCAGGCAACAGGGAATTAACTATGGCTACACCTTC; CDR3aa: CASRQQGINYGYTF
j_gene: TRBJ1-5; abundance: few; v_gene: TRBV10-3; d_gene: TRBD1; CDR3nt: TGTGCCATCAGTGGGGGGACAGGGTTACAAAATCAGCCCCAGCATTTT; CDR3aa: CAISGGTGLQNQPQHF
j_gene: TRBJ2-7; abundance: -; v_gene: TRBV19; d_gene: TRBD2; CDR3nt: TGTGCCAGCAGGTCTCTAGCGGGACCCTACGAGCAGTACTTC; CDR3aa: CASRSLAGPYEQYF
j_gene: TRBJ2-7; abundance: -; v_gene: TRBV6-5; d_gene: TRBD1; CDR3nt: TGTGCCAGCAGCCGGCTACAGGGGACCTACGAGCAGTACTTC; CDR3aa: CASSRLQGTYEQYF
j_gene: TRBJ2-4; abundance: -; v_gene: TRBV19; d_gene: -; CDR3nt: TGTGCCAGTAGTATCAGCGGGTCGGGACTTTTAGGCAAAAACATTCAGTACTTC; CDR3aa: CASSISGSGLLGKNIQYF
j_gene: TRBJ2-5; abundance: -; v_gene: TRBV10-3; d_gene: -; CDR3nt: TGTGCCATCAGTGAGTCGCTAGGCGGAACCCAAGAGACCCAGTACTTC; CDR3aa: CAISESLGGTQETQYF